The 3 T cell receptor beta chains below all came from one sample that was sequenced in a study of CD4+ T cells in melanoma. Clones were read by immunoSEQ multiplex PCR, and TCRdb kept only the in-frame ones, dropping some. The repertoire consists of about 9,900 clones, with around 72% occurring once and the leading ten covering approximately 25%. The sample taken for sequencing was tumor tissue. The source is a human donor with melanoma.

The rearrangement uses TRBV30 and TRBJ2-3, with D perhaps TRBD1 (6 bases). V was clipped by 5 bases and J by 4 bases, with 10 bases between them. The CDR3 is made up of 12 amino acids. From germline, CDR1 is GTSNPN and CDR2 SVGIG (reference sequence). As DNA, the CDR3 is TGTGCCTGGGCTTGGGGGCCAGATACGCAGTATTTT. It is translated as CAWAWGPDTQYF.

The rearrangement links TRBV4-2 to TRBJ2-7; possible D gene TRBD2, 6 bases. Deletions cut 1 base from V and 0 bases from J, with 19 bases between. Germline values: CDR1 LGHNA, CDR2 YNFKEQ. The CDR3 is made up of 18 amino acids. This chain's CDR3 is CASSQVYPSGGDSYEQYF. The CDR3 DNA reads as TGTGCCAGCAGCCAAGTTTACCCCTCGGGCGGGGACTCCTACGAGCAGTACTTC.

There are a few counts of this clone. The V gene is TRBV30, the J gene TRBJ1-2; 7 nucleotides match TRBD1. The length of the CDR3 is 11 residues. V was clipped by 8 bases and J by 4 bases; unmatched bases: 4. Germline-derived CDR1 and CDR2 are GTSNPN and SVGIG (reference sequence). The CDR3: CAMGQSYGYTF. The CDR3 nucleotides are TGTGCCATGGGACAGTCCTATGGCTACACCTTC.